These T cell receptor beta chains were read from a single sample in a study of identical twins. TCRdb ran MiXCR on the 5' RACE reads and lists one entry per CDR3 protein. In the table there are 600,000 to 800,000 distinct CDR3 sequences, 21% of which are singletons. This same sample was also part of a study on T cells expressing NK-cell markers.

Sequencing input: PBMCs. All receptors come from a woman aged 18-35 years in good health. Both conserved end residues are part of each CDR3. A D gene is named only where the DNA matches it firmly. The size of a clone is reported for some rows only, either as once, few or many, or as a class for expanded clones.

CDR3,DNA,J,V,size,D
CASSLEGGNEQFF,TGTGCCAGCAGCTTGGAGGGCGGGAATGAGCAGTTCTTC,TRBJ2-1,TRBV5-6,.,.
CSATDQLGRAFF,TGCAGTGCTACCGACCAGCTAGGCCGCGCTTTCTTT,TRBJ1-1,TRBV20-1,.,.
CASSPLAGDNSYEQYF,TGTGCCAGCTCACCACTAGCGGGGGATAACTCCTACGAGCAGTACTTC,TRBJ2-7,TRBV18,few,TRBD2
CASSLRAGLRDEQFF,TGTGCCAGCAGCCTAAGGGCGGGACTAAGGGATGAGCAGTTCTTC,TRBJ2-1,TRBV6-1,once,TRBD2
CASSLRTGKPNYGYTF,TGTGCCAGCAGCTTACGGACAGGCAAACCTAACTATGGCTACACCTTC,TRBJ1-2,TRBV5-8,few,TRBD1
CASSLRQGYEQFF,TGCGCCAGCAGCCTAAGACAGGGCTATGAGCAGTTCTTC,TRBJ2-1,TRBV5-1,many,TRBD1
CASSLDPSGTQYF,TGCGCCAGCAGCTTGGACCCCTCGGGGACCCAGTACTTC,TRBJ2-5,TRBV5-1,.,.
CASSLGEWRQFF,TGTGCCAGCAGCTTAGGGGAGTGGAGGCAGTTCTTC,TRBJ2-1,TRBV7-2,.,.
CSARGQGRNEQYF,TGCAGTGCTAGAGGACAGGGGAGGAACGAGCAGTACTTC,TRBJ2-7,TRBV20-1,few,TRBD1
CASSLEYRGSSGANVLTF,TGCGCCAGCAGCTTGGAATATCGGGGAAGCTCTGGGGCCAACGTCCTGACTTTC,TRBJ2-6,TRBV5-1,.,.
CSASWTGSTDTQYF,TGCAGTGCTAGTTGGACAGGGAGCACAGATACGCAGTATTTT,TRBJ2-3,TRBV20-1,few,TRBD1
CASSRMLIGTANTGELFF,TGTGCCAGCAGTCGGATGTTGATCGGGACAGCGAACACCGGGGAGCTGTTTTTT,TRBJ2-2,TRBV6-1,once,TRBD1
CASGRGGAGNEQFF,TGTGCCAGCGGGAGAGGGGGCGCAGGCAATGAGCAGTTCTTC,TRBJ2-1,TRBV7-9,.,TRBD1
CSVGKGQGTGELFF,TGCAGCGTTGGAAAGGGACAGGGCACCGGGGAGCTGTTTTTT,TRBJ2-2,TRBV29-1,.,TRBD1
CASSQDLQKQYF,TGTGCCAGCAGCCAAGATTTACAGAAGCAGTACTTC,TRBJ2-7,TRBV14,few,.
CSAWAAREETEAFF,TGCAGTGCTTGGGCGGCCAGGGAGGAGACTGAAGCTTTCTTT,TRBJ1-1,TRBV20-1,.,.
CASSPRVGEQYF,TGTGCCAGCAGTCCTAGGGTTGGCGAGCAGTACTTC,TRBJ2-7,TRBV12-3/TRBV12-4,.,.
CSARKTGGLTETQYF,TGCAGTGCTAGAAAAACAGGGGGCCTGACAGAGACCCAGTACTTC,TRBJ2-5,TRBV20-1,few,TRBD1
CASSEAGGPSTDTQYF,TGTGCCAGCAGTGAAGCGGGGGGACCGAGCACAGATACGCAGTATTTT,TRBJ2-3,TRBV6-1,.,.
CASRRGLVGSTDTQYF,TGTGCCAGCAGGCGAGGACTAGTGGGCAGCACAGATACGCAGTATTTT,TRBJ2-3,TRBV12-3/TRBV12-4,.,TRBD2
CSAPQVGDTQYF,TGCAGTGCCCCACAGGTGGGGGATACGCAGTATTTT,TRBJ2-3,TRBV20-1,few,.
CASSPGGRRTYEQYF,TGTGCCAGCAGCCCCGGGGGACGCAGGACCTACGAGCAGTACTTC,TRBJ2-7,TRBV5-6,few,.
CASSLKGLATQETQYF,TGTGCCAGCAGCTTAAAGGGCCTAGCGACCCAAGAGACCCAGTACTTC,TRBJ2-5,TRBV7-9,.,.
CASSPTGGGADTQYF,TGTGCCAGCAGCCCGACTGGCGGGGGCGCAGATACGCAGTATTTT,TRBJ2-3,TRBV11-3,once,.
CSVLFGAGGETQYF,TGCAGCGTCCTATTTGGAGCAGGGGGGGAGACCCAGTACTTC,TRBJ2-5,TRBV29-1,.,.
CSVATPTYQETQYF,TGCAGCGTTGCGACTCCGACGTACCAAGAGACCCAGTACTTC,TRBJ2-5,TRBV29-1,few,.
CASSREGDQETQYF,TGTGCCAGCAGCAGGGAGGGGGACCAAGAGACCCAGTACTTC,TRBJ2-5,TRBV28,few,.
CASSPRTGWNIQYF,TGTGCCAGCAGCCCGCGGACAGGGTGGAACATTCAGTACTTC,TRBJ2-4,TRBV7-9,once,TRBD1
CASSSWTGADTQYF,TGTGCCAGCAGCTCCTGGACAGGGGCAGATACGCAGTATTTT,TRBJ2-3,TRBV11-3,.,TRBD1
CASSWGPGSQETQYF,TGTGCCAGCAGCTGGGGACCAGGGTCTCAAGAGACCCAGTACTTC,TRBJ2-5,TRBV5-6,.,.
CASSGRPTYNEQFF,TGTGCCAGCAGTGGCAGGCCTACCTACAATGAGCAGTTCTTC,TRBJ2-1,TRBV7-6,few,.
CASSPTRTSGGQETQYF,TGCGCCAGCAGCCCCACCCGGACTAGCGGGGGCCAAGAGACCCAGTACTTC,TRBJ2-5,TRBV4-3,few,TRBD2
CASSFWTINEQFF,TGTGCCAGCAGTTTCTGGACCATCAATGAGCAGTTCTTC,TRBJ2-1,TRBV12-3/TRBV12-4,few,.
CASSPGARGGQYF,TGTGCCAGCAGCCCCGGGGCCAGAGGAGGGCAGTACTTC,TRBJ2-7,TRBV7-9,.,.
CASSPLPGNEQFF,TGCGCCAGCAGCCCTCTTCCCGGGAATGAGCAGTTCTTC,TRBJ2-1,TRBV4-3,few,.
CASSSFATNEKLFF,TGTGCCAGCAGTTCCTTTGCAACTAATGAAAAACTGTTTTTT,TRBJ1-4,TRBV12-3/TRBV12-4,few,.
CASRTLGTNTDTQYF,TGTGCCAGCAGGACGCTGGGGACTAACACAGATACGCAGTATTTT,TRBJ2-3,TRBV5-6,few,TRBD2
CASRGGRTSGNNEQFF,TGCGCCAGCAGAGGAGGGCGGACTAGCGGTAACAATGAGCAGTTCTTC,TRBJ2-1,TRBV5-1,few,TRBD2
CASSFMTTARDTQYF,TGTGCCAGCAGTTTCATGACTACCGCGAGGGATACGCAGTATTTT,TRBJ2-3,TRBV12-3/TRBV12-4,.,.
CASWTGWHSETQYF,TGTGCCAGTTGGACAGGGTGGCATTCGGAGACCCAGTACTTC,TRBJ2-5,TRBV6-1,many,TRBD1
CASSPQLGKGDEQFF,TGTGCCAGCAGCCCGCAACTAGGCAAGGGAGATGAGCAGTTCTTC,TRBJ2-1,TRBV7-9,few,.
CASSFGPLCWVLFF,TGTGCCAGCAGCTTTGGGCCCCTCTGCTGGGTGCTGTTTTTT,TRBJ2-2,TRBV12-1,.,.
CSVVDLAGAKNIQYF,TGCAGCGTTGTTGACCTCGCGGGGGCCAAAAACATTCAGTACTTC,TRBJ2-4,TRBV29-1,.,.
CAVKRGIHEQYF,TGTGCCGTTAAGCGGGGGATCCACGAGCAGTACTTC,TRBJ2-7,TRBV27,few,TRBD2
CASNLAGSGANVLTF,TGTGCCAGCAACTTAGCAGGCTCTGGGGCCAACGTCCTGACTTTC,TRBJ2-6,TRBV12-3/TRBV12-4,few,.
CSAVPGRTSDTIYF,TGCAGTGCTGTACCGGGACGGACTTCTGACACCATATATTTT,TRBJ1-3,TRBV20-1,.,.
CASSTLSGSYNEQFF,TGTGCCAGCAGTACCTTGTCGGGCTCCTACAATGAGCAGTTCTTC,TRBJ2-1,TRBV6-1,few,.
CASSLEGGFSTEAFF,TGCGCCAGCAGCTTGGAAGGAGGGTTCAGCACTGAAGCTTTCTTT,TRBJ1-1,TRBV5-1,.,.
CASSKGRQETQYF,TGTGCCAGTAGTAAGGGTAGACAAGAGACCCAGTACTTC,TRBJ2-5,TRBV19,few,.
CAYTLGGFGELFF,TGTGCCTACACCCTTGGGGGATTCGGGGAGCTGTTTTTT,TRBJ2-2,TRBV12-3/TRBV12-4,many,.
CASSSGTGHSPLHF,TGTGCCAGCAGTTCCGGGACAGGGCACTCACCCCTCCACTTT,TRBJ1-6,TRBV2,many,TRBD1
CAISESSQNTGELFF,TGTGCCATCAGTGAGTCGAGTCAGAACACCGGGGAGCTGTTTTTT,TRBJ2-2,TRBV10-3,few,.
CASQDRGETQYF,TGCGCCAGCCAAGACAGGGGCGAGACCCAGTACTTC,TRBJ2-5,TRBV5-1,.,TRBD1
CASSPGGGPGFKNNEQFF,TGCGCCAGCAGCCCAGGAGGGGGGCCCGGGTTTAAGAACAATGAGCAGTTCTTC,TRBJ2-1,TRBV5-1,few,.
CASSTINFNEQFF,TGTGCCAGCAGCACGATAAACTTCAATGAGCAGTTCTTC,TRBJ2-1,TRBV9,few,.
CASSGGLAGGQYF,TGTGCCAGCAGTGGAGGACTAGCGGGGGGGCAGTATTTT,TRBJ2-3,TRBV12-3/TRBV12-4,.,TRBD2
CASSKQLSRDRVDTETQYF,TGTGCCAGCTCCAAACAACTGTCCCGGGACAGGGTGGATACGGAGACCCAGTACTTC,TRBJ2-5,TRBV3-1,.,TRBD1
CASSLSAGEAFF,TGTGCCAGCAGTTTATCTGCAGGAGAAGCTTTCTTT,TRBJ1-1,TRBV6-6,.,.
CSASPGHGGTDTQYF,TGCAGTGCATCCCCGGGACACGGAGGGACAGATACGCAGTATTTT,TRBJ2-3,TRBV20-1,.,.